This T cell receptor (beta chain) was retrieved from a study of shared T cell receptors in the human thymus (dated by TCRdb to the early 2020s). General notes on the study: The study examined how self-reactive, shared T-cell receptor alpha chains are generated in the human thymus.

The CDR3 contains 16 residues, cysteine and phenylalanine counted. The only DNA kept is the CDR3, 48 bases in frame from the first base. V lost 7 bases and J lost 8 bases, and the count of bases not matched to a germline gene is 14. From the germline V gene (reference sequence), CDR1 is MNHEY and CDR2 is SMNVEV. Receptors were amplified or captured by the immunoSEQ multiplex PCR assay. The immuneACCESS repertoire file appears here via TCRdb, limited to in-frame rearrangements. These files lack a portion of the clones; in checked studies, under half of the deficit traces to unresolved V genes, and the cause of the others is not known. Here the sample has over 450,000 clones; approximately 80% occur a single time. Of the sample, approximately 0.013% is held by the ten largest clones. As regards this clone: Its antigen has not been determined. Base-call qualities are not available, and no considerably larger clone is one nucleotide away.

These data were also filed under a second study, of human thymus T cells. Per that second paper: The donors were immunologically healthy infants in Finland who had open corrective cardiac surgery for congenital heart defects. Thymus tissue was collected as surgical resects that were removed during corrective cardiac surgery. V and J gene segment usage appeared biased in both thymic and peripheral blood repertoires. The related research reported highly overlapping thymic TCR repertoires among unrelated individuals. TCR alpha and beta repertoires from seven to nine infant thymus samples and a few related peripheral blood samples were characterized in the study. The infant donors were roughly 7 to 244 days old, and the cohort included a handful of males and two females. Thymocytes were mechanically released from the tissue and were stored as pellets of about 9-33 million cells at -70 degrees C. A QIAsymphony instrument was used to extract genomic DNA from the frozen cell pellets. The immunoSEQ multiplex PCR assay was used to amplify the TCRB and TCRAD loci from a standardized amount of quality-controlled genomic DNA. Amplicons spanned the V(D)J region at a length sufficient to cover the CDR3 and identify V and J genes. Amplicon sequencing was performed on an Illumina platform through the commercial immunoSEQ service. Primer bias and sequencing errors were corrected using previously described methods, and TCRAD and TCRB definitions followed the IMGT database. Repertoires were analysed with immunoSEQ Analyzer 3.0 and VDJTools, covering basic statistics, V/J segment usage, diversity estimates, rarefaction and pairwise overlap. To estimate diversity, the Chao1, ChaoE, Efron-Thisted, Shannon and inverse Simpson indices were applied, and diversity was also estimated on datasets down-sampled to the smallest sample. For repertoire overlap, CDR3 nucleotide sequence, V gene and J gene had to match strictly, and clustering was done by Jaccard-based multidimensional scaling. On average, around 810,000 unique TCRB clonotypes were obtained from thymus samples, compared with 70,000 to 90,000 from blood samples.

The chain links TRBV27 with TRBJ1-4, and TRBD1 matches 9 of the central bases. The specimen sequenced was thymocytes. This sequence was found in a boy in the first two years of life with a congenital heart defect. Donor details come from another sample of the same person, matched by shared clones. CDR3 reads: CASIKTLGQGPEKLFF. The DNA is TGTGCCAGCATTAAAACTCTGGGACAGGGTCCAGAAAAACTGTTTTTT.